The rows below give T cell receptor beta chains drawn from one sample of a study of T-cell reconstitution after alpha-beta-depleted transplantation in children. TCRdb reprocessed the PCR reads via MiXCR and lists one record per CDR3 protein. The top ten hold roughly 2.1% of the sample, which has approximately 500,000 distinct CDR3 sequences, 10% to 13% seen once. The source was PBMCs, collected before TCRalphabeta/CD19-depleted stem cell transplant. All receptors derive from a child younger than 10 with inherited bone marrow failure, due to receive a stem cell transplant. Both conserved end residues are trimmed from each CDR3. Rows give clone size only sometimes, using once, few, many, or a class for an expanded clone.

-,TRBV19,11,TRBJ2-1,ASENRGANEQF
-,TRBV11-2,11,TRBJ2-7,ASSFSFSYEQY
-,TRBV29-1,11,TRBJ2-5,SVNPGGGETQY
many,TRBV5-1,16,TRBJ2-4,ASSLAFAWGFSKNIQY
many,TRBV15,16,TRBJ1-3,ATSRGTRQGVNGNTIY
many,TRBV2,11,TRBJ2-7,ASSEGPAYEQY
many,TRBV7-2,15,TRBJ2-1,ASSPRLAGDEHNEQF
many,TRBV27,12,TRBJ2-3,ASSPDSRGDTQY
many,TRBV12-3/TRBV12-4,17,TRBJ2-7,ASSLGTGSGSGLPYEQY
many,TRBV28,14,TRBJ2-7,ASSLSPGTDFYEQY
many,TRBV3-1,14,TRBJ2-7,ASSLKFGTRHYEQY
many,TRBV4-1,13,TRBJ2-1,ASSLGPGGLNEQF
few,TRBV4-2,14,TRBJ2-5,ASSQVVAGAGETQY
many,TRBV12-3/TRBV12-4,13,TRBJ2-1,ASRPGFHLVNEQF
few,TRBV7-2,11,TRBJ1-4,ASSARTGGKLF
many,TRBV12-3/TRBV12-4,13,TRBJ2-5,ASSRGPGLQETQY
-,TRBV7-2,13,TRBJ2-7,ASSQLNFLSYEQY
many,TRBV28,14,TRBJ2-5,ASKIQSGSKAETQY
many,TRBV5-6,13,TRBJ2-1,ASSLDYVNLDEQF
many,TRBV27,10,TRBJ2-1,ASSFARNEQF
many,TRBV27,13,TRBJ2-1,ASSFGTSGNNEQF
many,TRBV20-1,10,TRBJ2-7,SALDRIEEQY
many,TRBV4-1,10,TRBJ2-1,ASSQVENEQF
few,TRBV20-1,11,TRBJ2-7,SATSGDSYEQY
many,TRBV30,9,TRBJ2-2,AWSFLGELF
many,TRBV4-3,13,TRBJ2-1,ASSQDPPGHNEQF
many,TRBV12-3/TRBV12-4,12,TRBJ2-7,ASSGPDRGYEQY
many,TRBV29-1,12,TRBJ2-7,SVEVTSGFYEQY
-,TRBV20-1,13,TRBJ2-7,SAYGLAGSSYEQY
many,TRBV19,11,TRBJ1-5,ASQVGFYQPQH
-,TRBV20-1,11,TRBJ2-2,SARGRETGELF
many,TRBV7-2,15,TRBJ2-7,ASSYPRGSGSPTEQY
many,TRBV29-1,12,TRBJ1-1,SVEDNRGSTEAF
many,TRBV7-9,10,TRBJ2-5,ASSPWPKTQY
-,TRBV20-1,16,TRBJ2-1,SASPGLAALSSYNEQF
many,TRBV12-3/TRBV12-4,13,TRBJ1-4,ASSLARGSGEKLF
-,TRBV12-3/TRBV12-4,13,TRBJ2-5,ASSLSGSGTETQY
few,TRBV29-1,10,TRBJ1-2,SVDGGLYGYT
many,TRBV9,12,TRBJ2-2,ASSTGTPLGELF
-,TRBV7-2,14,TRBJ2-3,ASSLGSGRRTDTQY
many,TRBV9,14,TRBJ2-3,ASSTPGLADTDTQY
few,TRBV25-1,13,TRBJ2-7,ASSEWGGGKAVQY
many,TRBV15,13,TRBJ2-3,ATSPGQGHTDTQY
few,TRBV18,11,TRBJ1-2,ASSPRTDDGYT
-,TRBV27,8,TRBJ2-3,ASNRTSGP
many,TRBV5-5,12,TRBJ1-2,ASSSGISNYGYT
-,TRBV24-1,13,TRBJ2-6,ATSDSGSGANVLT
many,TRBV4-3,15,TRBJ1-4,ASSQGVYRNLGEKLF
few,TRBV7-2,14,TRBJ2-1,ASTSGLAASYNEQF